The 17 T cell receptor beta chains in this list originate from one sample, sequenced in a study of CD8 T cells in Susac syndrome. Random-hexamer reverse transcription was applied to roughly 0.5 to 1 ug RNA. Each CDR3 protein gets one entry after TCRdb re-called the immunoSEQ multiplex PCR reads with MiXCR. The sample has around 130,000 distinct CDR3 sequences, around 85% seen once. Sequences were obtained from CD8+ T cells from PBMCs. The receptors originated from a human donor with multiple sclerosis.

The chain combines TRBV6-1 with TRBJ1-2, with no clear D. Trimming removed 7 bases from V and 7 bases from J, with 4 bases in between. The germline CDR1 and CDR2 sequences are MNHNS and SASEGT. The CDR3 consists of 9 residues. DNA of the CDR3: TGTGCCAGCACGGGTGGCTACACCTTC. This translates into CASTGGYTF.

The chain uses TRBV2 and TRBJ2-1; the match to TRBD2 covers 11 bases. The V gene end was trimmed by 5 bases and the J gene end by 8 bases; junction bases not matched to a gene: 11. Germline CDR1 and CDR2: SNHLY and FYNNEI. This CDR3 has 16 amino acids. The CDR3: CASSPPALAGGDEQFF. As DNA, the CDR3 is TGTGCCAGCAGTCCCCCAGCATTAGCGGGAGGGGATGAGCAGTTCTTC.

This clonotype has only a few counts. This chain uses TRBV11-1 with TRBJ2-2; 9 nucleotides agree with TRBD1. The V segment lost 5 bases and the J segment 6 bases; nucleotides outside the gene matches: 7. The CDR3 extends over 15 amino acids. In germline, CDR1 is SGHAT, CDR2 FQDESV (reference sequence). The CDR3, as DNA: TGTGCCAGCAGCGGACAGGGGAGTTTCTCCGGGGAGCTGTTTTTT. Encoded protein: CASSGQGSFSGELFF.

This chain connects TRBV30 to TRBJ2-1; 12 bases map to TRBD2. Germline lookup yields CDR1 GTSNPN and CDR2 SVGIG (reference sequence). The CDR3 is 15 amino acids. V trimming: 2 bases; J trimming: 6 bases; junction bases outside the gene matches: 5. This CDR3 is CAWSNKGLAGNEQFF. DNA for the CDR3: TGTGCCTGGAGTAATAAGGGACTAGCGGGCAATGAGCAGTTCTTC. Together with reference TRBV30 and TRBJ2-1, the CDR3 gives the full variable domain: SQTIHQWPATLVQPVGSPLSLECTVEGTSNPNLYWYRQAAGRGLQLLFYSVGIGQISSEVPQNLSASRPQDRQFILSSKKLLLSDSGFYLCAWSNKGLAGNEQFFGPGTRLTVL.

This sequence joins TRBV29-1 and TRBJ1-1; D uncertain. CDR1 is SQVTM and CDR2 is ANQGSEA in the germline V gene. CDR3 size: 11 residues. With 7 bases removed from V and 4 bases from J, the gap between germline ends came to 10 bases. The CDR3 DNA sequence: TGCAGCGGGGTGGAAGGCACTGAAGCTTTCTTT. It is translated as CSGVEGTEAFF.

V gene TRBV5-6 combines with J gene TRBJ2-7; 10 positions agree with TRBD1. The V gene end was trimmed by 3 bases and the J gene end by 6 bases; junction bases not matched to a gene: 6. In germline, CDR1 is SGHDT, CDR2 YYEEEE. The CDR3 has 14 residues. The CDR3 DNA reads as TGTGCCAGCAGCTCCTTGACAGGGGGCGGCGAGCAGTACTTC. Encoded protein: CASSSLTGGGEQYF.

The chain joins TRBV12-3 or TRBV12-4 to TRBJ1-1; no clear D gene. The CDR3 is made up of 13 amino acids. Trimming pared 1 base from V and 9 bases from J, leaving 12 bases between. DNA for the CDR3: TGTGCCAGCAGTTTAGAGGTGCCCCCCAAAGCTTTCTTT. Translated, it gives CASSLEVPPKAFF.

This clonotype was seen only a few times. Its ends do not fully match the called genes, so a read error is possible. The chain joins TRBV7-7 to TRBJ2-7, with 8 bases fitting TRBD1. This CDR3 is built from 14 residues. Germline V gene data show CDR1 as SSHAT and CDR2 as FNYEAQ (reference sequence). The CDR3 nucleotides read TGTGCTAGCAGCGCCGGACAGGGAGACTACGAGCAGTACTTC. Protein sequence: CASSAGQGDYEQYF. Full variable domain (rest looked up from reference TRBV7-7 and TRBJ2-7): GAGVSQSPRYKVTKRGQDVTLRCDPISSHATLYWYQQALGQGPEFLTYFNYEAQPDKSGLPSDRFSAERPEGSISTLTIQRTEQRDSAMYRCASSAGQGDYEQYFGPGTRLTVT.

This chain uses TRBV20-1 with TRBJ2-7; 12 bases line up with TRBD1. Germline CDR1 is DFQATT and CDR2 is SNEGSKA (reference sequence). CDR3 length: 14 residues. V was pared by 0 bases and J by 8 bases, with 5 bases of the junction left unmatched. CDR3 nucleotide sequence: TGCAGTGCTAGAGAGAGGGACAGGGGGCTTCAGCAGTACTTC. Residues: CSARERDRGLQQYF.

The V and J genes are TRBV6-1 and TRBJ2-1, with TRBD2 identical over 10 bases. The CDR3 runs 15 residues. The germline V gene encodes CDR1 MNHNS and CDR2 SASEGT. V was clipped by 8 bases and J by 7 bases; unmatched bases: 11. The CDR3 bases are TGTGCCAGCCTGGGAGCACTAGCGGGACCAAATGAGCAGTTCTTC. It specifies CASLGALAGPNEQFF.

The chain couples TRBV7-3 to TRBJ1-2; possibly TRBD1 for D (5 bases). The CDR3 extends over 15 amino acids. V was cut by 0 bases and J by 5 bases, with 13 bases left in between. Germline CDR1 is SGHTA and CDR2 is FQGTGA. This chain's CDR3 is CASSLTPPGRYGYTF. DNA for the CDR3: TGTGCCAGCAGCTTAACCCCCCCGGGGCGGTATGGCTACACCTTC.

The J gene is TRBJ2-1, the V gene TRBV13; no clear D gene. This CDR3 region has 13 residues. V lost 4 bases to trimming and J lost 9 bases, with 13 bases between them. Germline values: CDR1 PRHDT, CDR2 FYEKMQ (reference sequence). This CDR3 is CASSSGVSVEQFF. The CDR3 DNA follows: TGTGCCAGCAGCTCTGGGGTAAGCGTTGAGCAGTTCTTC.

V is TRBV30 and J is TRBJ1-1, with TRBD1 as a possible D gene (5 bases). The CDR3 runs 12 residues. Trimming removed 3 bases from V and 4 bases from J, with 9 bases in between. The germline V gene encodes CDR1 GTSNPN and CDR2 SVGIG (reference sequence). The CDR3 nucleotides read TGTGCCTGGAGAGGGGAGGGCACTGAAGCTTTCTTT. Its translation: CAWRGEGTEAFF.

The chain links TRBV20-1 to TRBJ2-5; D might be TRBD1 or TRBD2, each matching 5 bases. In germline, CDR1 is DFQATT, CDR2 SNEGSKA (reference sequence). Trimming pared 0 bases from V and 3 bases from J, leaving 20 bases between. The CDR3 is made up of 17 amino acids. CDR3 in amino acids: CSARDNLGTPWEETQYF. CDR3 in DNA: TGCAGTGCTAGAGATAACTTAGGGACCCCCTGGGAAGAGACCCAGTACTTC.

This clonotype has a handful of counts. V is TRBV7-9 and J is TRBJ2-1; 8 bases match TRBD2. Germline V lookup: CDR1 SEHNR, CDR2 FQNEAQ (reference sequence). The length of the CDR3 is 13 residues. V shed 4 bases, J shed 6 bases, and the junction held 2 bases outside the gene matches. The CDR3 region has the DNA TGTGCCAGCAGCTCCGGACTAGCCAATGAGCAGTTCTTC. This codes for CASSSGLANEQFF.

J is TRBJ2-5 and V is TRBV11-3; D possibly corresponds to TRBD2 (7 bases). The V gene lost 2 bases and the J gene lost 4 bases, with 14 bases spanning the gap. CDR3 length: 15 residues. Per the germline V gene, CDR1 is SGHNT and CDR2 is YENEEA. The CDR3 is CASSLKSGGRETQYF. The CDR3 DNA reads TGTGCCAGCAGCTTAAAGTCGGGGGGCCGAGAGACCCAGTACTTC.

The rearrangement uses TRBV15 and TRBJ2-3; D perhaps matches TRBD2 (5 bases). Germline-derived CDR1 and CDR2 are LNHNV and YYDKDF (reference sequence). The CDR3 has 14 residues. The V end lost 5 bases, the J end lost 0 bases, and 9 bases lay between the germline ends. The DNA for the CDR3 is TGTGCCACCAGCGGCGGACTTAGCACAGATACGCAGTATTTT. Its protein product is CATSGGLSTDTQYF.